This T cell receptor beta chain originates from a study of T cell changes during pregnancy in multiple sclerosis. Some clones are missing from TCRdb's copy, which holds only in-frame ones; the method was immunoSEQ multiplex PCR. The sample lists roughly 35,000 clones; 90% were seen once. The sequence came from a female donor with multiple sclerosis, enrolled in a pregnancy study. Sequencing used CD8+ T cells from peripheral blood mononuclear cells, obtained in the first trimester of pregnancy.

CDR3 protein: CASSWTSGSYEQYF. CDR3 bases: TGCGCCAGCAGCTGGACTAGCGGCTCCTACGAGCAGTACTTC. The chain carries TRBV5-1 and TRBJ2-7; TRBD2 agrees at 10 bases. The CDR3 sequence is 14 residues long. Germline-derived CDR1 and CDR2 are SGHRS and YFSETQ. The J segment lost 0 bases and the V segment lost 3 bases, leaving 0 bases of the junction unmatched.